The 25 T cell receptor beta chains below come from one sample, sequenced in a study of blood T cell repertoires in COVID-19. Clones were sequenced by immunoSEQ multiplex PCR, and TCRdb holds only the in-frame ones, with some missing. The table shows about 200,000 clones, with approximately 86% occurring only once. Sample: peripheral blood. Receptors were obtained from a woman between 50 and 59 years old with COVID-19, enrolled during active disease.

This rearrangement joins TRBV27 to TRBJ1-1; D remains ambiguous. The CDR3 has 13 residues. Germline lookup yields CDR1 MNHEY and CDR2 SMNVEV (reference sequence). Trimming shortened V by 2 bases and J by 5 bases, and 9 bases separated the two germline ends. In DNA form, the CDR3 reads TGTGCCAGCAGTTTAGATTCGGGAACTGAAGCTTTCTTT. Protein sequence: CASSLDSGTEAFF.

V usage is TRBV10-3 and J usage is TRBJ1-2; D not resolved. Trimming stripped 3 bases from V and 8 bases from J, with 16 bases between. The CDR3 sequence is 14 residues long. From germline, CDR1 is ENHRY and CDR2 SYGVKD. CDR3 DNA sequence: TGTGCCATCAGTGACGTTGGGCTCTTCTCCGGCTACACCTTC. Its protein is CAISDVGLFSGYTF.

The J gene is TRBJ2-5, the V gene TRBV5-8, with 7 positions matching TRBD1. Germline CDR1 is SGHTS and CDR2 is YDEGEE. Trimming at V came to 2 bases and at J to 0 bases, leaving 1 base not matched to a gene. This CDR3 is built from 14 residues. The CDR3 here is CASSLGQDQETQYF. DNA of the CDR3: TGTGCCAGCAGCTTAGGACAGGACCAAGAGACCCAGTACTTC.

The chain links TRBV7-2 to TRBJ2-7, with 9 bases that match TRBD1. Germline trimming cut 1 base from V and 6 bases from J; bases unmatched to any gene: 4. CDR1 is SGHTA and CDR2 is FQGNSA in the germline V gene. This CDR3 region has 14 residues. The CDR3 here is CASSLEGTGSEQYF. The CDR3 nucleotides are TGTGCCAGCAGCTTAGAAGGGACAGGGAGCGAGCAGTACTTC.

This clone was observed once. V usage is TRBV30 and J usage is TRBJ1-1; D is undetermined. Between the trimmed V and J ends, which lost 2 bases and 0 bases, there was a span of 4 bases. Germline V gives CDR1 GTSNPN, CDR2 SVGIG (reference sequence). The CDR3 has 12 amino acids. CDR3 nucleotide sequence: TGTGCCTGGAGTCAAATGAACACTGAAGCTTTCTTT. It codes for CAWSQMNTEAFF.

The chain joins TRBV27 to TRBJ1-5, with no clear D. Germline-derived CDR1 and CDR2 are MNHEY and SMNVEV (reference sequence). Deletions cut 2 bases from V and 7 bases from J, with 9 bases between. The CDR3 is 13 amino acids. DNA for the CDR3: TGTGCCAGCAGTTTACACGGGGAACAGCCCCAGCATTTT. Translation: CASSLHGEQPQHF.

The chain carries TRBV6-5 and TRBJ2-1; 11 bases are a match to TRBD1. This CDR3 contains 15 residues. J was trimmed by 7 bases and V by 6 bases; bases with no gene match: 8. CDR1 and CDR2 from the germline V gene are MNHEY and SVGAGI. DNA for the CDR3: TGTGCCAGCAGCCCCCGGACAGGGGGCTGGAATGAGCAGTTCTTC. This sequence encodes CASSPRTGGWNEQFF.

This chain joins TRBV5-1 and TRBJ1-1; D not resolved. Germline V gives CDR1 SGHRS, CDR2 YFSETQ. V dropped 2 bases and J dropped 4 bases, with 12 bases sitting between them. The length of the CDR3 is 14 residues. CDR3 DNA: TGCGCCAGCAGCTTTGGTTCGCGGGGCACTGAAGCTTTCTTT. Translation gives CASSFGSRGTEAFF.

The rearrangement uses TRBV19 and TRBJ2-1; maybe TRBD2 (7 bases). Germline lookup yields CDR1 LNHDA and CDR2 SQIVND (reference sequence). V was pared by 4 bases and J by 3 bases, with 22 bases between. The CDR3 sequence is 18 residues long. The CDR3 nucleotides read TGTGCCAGTAGTAGGGTAAGGGGGGGCGCGGGCTACTACAATGAGCAGTTCTTC. Its protein is CASSRVRGGAGYYNEQFF.

The CDR3 sequence: CASILGRTGDYGYTF. The DNA for the CDR3 is TGTGCCAGCATCTTGGGTAGGACAGGAGACTATGGCTACACCTTC. The chain uses TRBV28 and TRBJ1-2; 7 bases align to TRBD1. Germline V lookup: CDR1 MDHEN, CDR2 SYDVKM. J lost 3 bases, V lost 7 bases, and 11 bases had no gene match. This CDR3 comprises 15 residues.

CDR3 nucleotides: TGTGCCAGCAGCTTGGGGACAGGGAGCTCCTACAATGAGCAGTTCTTC. Encoded protein: CASSLGTGSSYNEQFF. This chain links TRBV5-4 with TRBJ2-1, with 8 bases lining up with TRBD1. The CDR3 sequence is 16 residues long. J gave up 0 bases and V 0 bases, and 2 bases lay outside the gene matches. Germline assignment: CDR1 SGHNT and CDR2 YYREEE (reference sequence).

The chain recombines TRBV14 with TRBJ2-7; 8 bases align to TRBD1. J lost 3 bases, V lost 2 bases, and 15 bases had no gene match. CDR1 is SGHDN, CDR2 FVKESK, per germline. This CDR3 is 18 amino acids long. As DNA, the CDR3 is TGTGCCAGCAGCCAACTACGGACAGGGTCAAACCTCTTCTACGAGCAGTACTTC. It specifies CASSQLRTGSNLFYEQYF.

This sequence joins TRBV6-5 and TRBJ2-7, with a weak D call TRBD1 (5 bases). The CDR3 spans 15 residues. Trimming removed 5 bases from V and 3 bases from J, with 17 bases in between. Germline-derived CDR1 and CDR2 are MNHEY and SVGAGI. CDR3 protein: CASSLQGKHGYEQYF. CDR3 DNA: TGTGCCAGCAGTCTCCAGGGAAAACATGGCTACGAGCAGTACTTC.

V and J are TRBV3-1 (or the pseudogene TRBV3-2) and TRBJ2-1; TRBD2 might be the D (7 bases). Looked up from germline, CDR1 is LGHDT and CDR2 is YNNKEL (reference sequence). CDR3 size: 16 residues. V lost 4 bases to trimming and J lost 0 bases, with 13 bases between them. As DNA, the CDR3 is TGTGCCAGCAGCCGAAGGGGGGGGGACTCCTACAATGAGCAGTTCTTC. This sequence encodes CASSRRGGDSYNEQFF.

The chain is built from TRBV2 and TRBJ1-4, with TRBD1 matching 7 bases. The CDR3 consists of 15 residues. V gave up 6 bases and J gave up 7 bases; unmatched junction bases: 11. CDR1 and CDR2 from the germline V gene are SNHLY and FYNNEI. The CDR3 DNA follows: TGTGCCAGCAGACCGTTGACAGGGATTGGTGAAAAACTGTTTTTT. Its protein product is CASRPLTGIGEKLFF.

This chain uses TRBV5-5 with TRBJ1-4, with D hard to call. The CDR3 covers 14 residues. Trimming took off 1 base at V and 4 bases at J, with 8 bases between the two ends. The germline CDR1 and CDR2 sequences are SGHKS and YYEKEE (reference sequence). DNA of the CDR3: TGTGCCAGCAGCTTGAGTCAGATTAATGAAAAACTGTTTTTT. Protein: CASSLSQINEKLFF.

The genes are TRBV25-1 and TRBJ1-6; TRBD1 agrees at 7 bases. V shed 6 bases, J shed 9 bases, and the junction held 5 bases outside the gene matches. This CDR3 contains 13 residues. Per germline, CDR1 MGHDK and CDR2 SYGVNS. The CDR3: CASSRQGGSPLHF. DNA for the CDR3: TGTGCCAGCAGCCGACAGGGTGGTTCACCCCTCCACTTT.

The genes are TRBV19 and TRBJ2-7; 7 nucleotides match TRBD1. CDR3 size: 15 residues. V was clipped by 5 bases and J by 2 bases; unmatched bases: 9. Germline V gene data show CDR1 as LNHDA and CDR2 as SQIVND (reference sequence). This chain's CDR3 is CASSRQGLDPYEQYF. In DNA form, the CDR3 reads TGTGCCAGTAGTCGACAGGGATTAGACCCCTACGAGCAGTACTTC.

The chain recombines TRBV6-5 with TRBJ2-1; 9 nucleotides line up with TRBD2. V lost 4 bases, J lost 6 bases, and 7 bases stayed unmatched. CDR1 is MNHEY, CDR2 SVGAGI, per germline. The CDR3 runs 15 residues. The CDR3 DNA sequence: TGTGCCAGCAGTTCGGGCGGGGGGGCAAGCAATGAGCAGTTCTTC. Residues: CASSSGGGASNEQFF.

The rearrangement joins TRBV19 to TRBJ2-7; a weak D match, TRBD2 (6 bases). The germline V gene encodes CDR1 LNHDA and CDR2 SQIVND (reference sequence). V was pared by 5 bases and J by 2 bases, with 19 bases between. The CDR3 length is 16 residues. Written as DNA, the CDR3 is TGTGCCAGTAGTGCTCACTTCGGGACTCCCCCCTACGAGCAGTACTTC. Translated, it gives CASSAHFGTPPYEQYF.

The chain recombines TRBV7-2 with TRBJ2-1; a weak D match, TRBD1 (5 bases). Germline CDR1 reads SGHTA; CDR2 reads FQGNSA. The length of the CDR3 is 14 residues. Trimming left V 4 bases short and J 16 bases short, with 23 bases between. The CDR3 region is CASSSPPHRGHGFF. CDR3 coding DNA: TGTGCCAGCAGCTCTCCCCCGCACCGCGGACATGGATTCTTC.

This chain connects TRBV4-3 to TRBJ2-7; 8 bases map to TRBD2. CDR1 is LGHNA and CDR2 is YSLEER in the germline V gene. V shed 0 bases, J shed 3 bases, and the junction held 4 bases outside the gene matches. CDR3 length: 15 amino acids. CDR3 sequence (DNA): TGCGCCAGCAGCCAAGACGTAGCGGGGCACTACGAGCAGTACTTC. Its translation: CASSQDVAGHYEQYF.

The chain carries TRBV6-2 or TRBV6-3 and TRBJ2-3, with 9 bases aligning to TRBD2. Germline trimming cut 5 bases from V and 9 bases from J; bases unmatched to any gene: 6. The CDR3 has 13 residues. Per germline, CDR1 MNHEY and CDR2 SVGEGT. The CDR3 reads CASSLPLAGTQYF. In DNA, the CDR3 is TGTGCCAGCAGTCTCCCGCTAGCGGGAACGCAGTATTTT.

CDR3 sequence: CSVAYSRNEKLFF. CDR3 coding DNA: TGCAGCGTTGCATACAGCCGTAATGAAAAACTGTTTTTT. The chain couples TRBV29-1 to TRBJ1-4; no firm D call. V was shortened by 4 bases and J by 4 bases, with 10 bases between the two germline ends. Germline V gene data show CDR1 as SQVTM and CDR2 as ANQGSEA. The CDR3 covers 13 residues.

The chain recombines TRBV19 with TRBJ1-5, with TRBD1 matching over 9 bases. Losses at the gene ends were 6 bases for V and 6 bases for J; bases not matched to a gene: 9. The length of the CDR3 is 15 residues. Germline assignment: CDR1 LNHDA and CDR2 SQIVND (reference sequence). This CDR3 is CASSLGTGLGQPQHF. The DNA for the CDR3 is TGTGCCAGTAGCCTCGGGACAGGGTTAGGTCAGCCCCAGCATTTT.